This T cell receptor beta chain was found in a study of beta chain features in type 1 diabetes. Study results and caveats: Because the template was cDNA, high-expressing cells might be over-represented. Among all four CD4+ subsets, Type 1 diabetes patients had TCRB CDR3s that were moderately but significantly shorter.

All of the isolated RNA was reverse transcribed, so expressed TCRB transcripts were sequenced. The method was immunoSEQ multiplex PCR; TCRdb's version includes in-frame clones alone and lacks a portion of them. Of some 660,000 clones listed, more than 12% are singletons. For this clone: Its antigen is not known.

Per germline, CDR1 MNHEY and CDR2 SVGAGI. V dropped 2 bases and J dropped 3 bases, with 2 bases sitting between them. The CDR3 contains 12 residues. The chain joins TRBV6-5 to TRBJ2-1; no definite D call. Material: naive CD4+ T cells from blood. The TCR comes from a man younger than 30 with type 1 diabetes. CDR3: CASSYDYNEQFF. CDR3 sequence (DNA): TGTGCCAGCAGTTACGACTACAATGAGCAGTTCTTC.